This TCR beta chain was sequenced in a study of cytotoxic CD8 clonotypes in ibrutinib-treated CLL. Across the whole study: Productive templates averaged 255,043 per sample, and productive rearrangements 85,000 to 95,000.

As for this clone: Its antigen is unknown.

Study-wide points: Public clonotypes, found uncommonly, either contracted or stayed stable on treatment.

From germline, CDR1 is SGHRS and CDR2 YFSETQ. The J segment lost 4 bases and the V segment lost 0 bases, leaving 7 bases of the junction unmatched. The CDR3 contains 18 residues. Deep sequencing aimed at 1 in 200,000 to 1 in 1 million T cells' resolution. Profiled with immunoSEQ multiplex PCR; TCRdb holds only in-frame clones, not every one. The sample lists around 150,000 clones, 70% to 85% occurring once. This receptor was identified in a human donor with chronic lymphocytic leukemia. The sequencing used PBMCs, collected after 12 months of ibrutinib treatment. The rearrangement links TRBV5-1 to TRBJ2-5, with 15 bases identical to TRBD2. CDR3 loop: CASSLAAGTSGGRETQYF. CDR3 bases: TGCGCCAGCAGCTTGGCCGCTGGGACTAGCGGGGGGCGAGAGACCCAGTACTTC. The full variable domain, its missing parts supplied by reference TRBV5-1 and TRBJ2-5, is KAGVTQTPRYLIKTRGQQVTLSCSPISGHRSVSWYQQTPGQGLQFLFEYFSETQRNKGNFPGRFSGRQFSNSRSEMNVSTLELGDSALYLCASSLAAGTSGGRETQYFGPGTRLLVL.